Below are 28 T cell receptor beta chains sequenced from a single sample in a study of T cells in localized non-small cell lung cancer. TCRdb's copy holds only in-frame clones and misses some; the assay was immunoSEQ multiplex PCR. The repertoire holds about 21,000 clones, with over 65% as singletons. The input for sequencing was PBMCs, taken before any cancer treatment. These receptors were obtained from a woman aged 35-70 years with stage II squamous cell lung carcinoma.

The V gene is TRBV6-1, the J gene TRBJ1-2; TRBD1 might be the D (6 bases). With 1 base removed from V and 13 bases from J, the gap between germline ends came to 19 bases. Germline CDR1 and CDR2: MNHNS and SASEGT. The CDR3 spans 14 residues. The CDR3: CASSEEGSQGKVTF. The CDR3, as DNA: TGTGCCAGCAGTGAAGAAGGGAGTCAGGGGAAGGTCACCTTC.

This clone was seen a single time. This rearrangement joins TRBV18 to TRBJ1-3; 8 nucleotides agree with TRBD1. Trimming at V came to 3 bases and at J to 4 bases, leaving 8 bases not matched to a gene. Germline CDR1 reads KGHSH; CDR2 reads LQKENI. The CDR3 is 16 amino acids. CDR3 in DNA: TGTGCCAGCTCACCGTCCGGACAGGGTTCGGGAAACACCATATATTTT. Translation: CASSPSGQGSGNTIYF.

The V call is TRBV5-1, the J call TRBJ2-7, with 7 positions matching TRBD2. V lost 7 bases, J lost 4 bases, and 17 bases stayed unmatched. Germline CDR1 is SGHRS and CDR2 is YFSETQ. The CDR3 sequence is 16 residues long. The CDR3 nucleotides are TGCGCCAGCGGCCCTTACGACGGACTAGAGGGATACGAGCAGTACTTC. Amino acids: CASGPYDGLEGYEQYF.

The chain has TRBV29-1 and TRBJ1-2; D uncertain. This CDR3 has 13 amino acids. Germline values: CDR1 SQVTM, CDR2 ANQGSEA. The ends were cut back, 0 bases at V and 0 bases at J, with 5 bases in the middle. The CDR3 bases are TGCAGCGTTGAAGAGGGAGCTAACTATGGCTACACCTTC. Translation gives CSVEEGANYGYTF.

The chain couples TRBV4-1 to TRBJ2-1; the match to TRBD2 covers 13 bases. Trimming cost V 3 bases and J 2 bases; bases outside gene matches: 4. Germline CDR1 reads MGHRA; CDR2 reads YSYEKL. The CDR3 covers 17 residues. CDR3 protein: CASSHGLAGVAYNEQFF. The CDR3 nucleotides are TGCGCCAGCAGCCATGGACTAGCGGGAGTCGCCTACAATGAGCAGTTCTTC.

This chain connects TRBV5-5 to TRBJ2-7; perhaps D is TRBD1 or TRBD2 (5 bases each). V was pared by 3 bases and J by 2 bases, with 9 bases between. Looked up from germline, CDR1 is SGHKS and CDR2 is YYEKEE (reference sequence). The CDR3 loop spans 13 amino acids. Written as DNA, the CDR3 is TGTGCCAGCAGCTCCTCGGGACCCTACGAGCAGTACTTC. It yields the protein CASSSSGPYEQYF.

The chain uses TRBV7-8 and TRBJ2-3, with TRBD2 as a possible D gene (5 bases). Trimming left V 1 base short and J 0 bases short, with 8 bases between. Germline CDR1 is SGHVS and CDR2 is FQNEAQ. The CDR3 covers 15 residues. CDR3 in DNA: TGTGCCAGCAGCTTAGGGACTGTTAGCACAGATACGCAGTATTTT. Its translation is CASSLGTVSTDTQYF.

The V call is TRBV5-4, the J call TRBJ2-3, with D perhaps TRBD2 (7 bases). Germline V gene data show CDR1 as SGHNT and CDR2 as YYREEE (reference sequence). Trimming took 1 base from V and 3 from J, leaving 12 bases between them. The CDR3 consists of 15 residues. In DNA form, the CDR3 reads TGTGCCAGCAGCTTGAAGGGGGGGGCTACAGATACGCAGTATTTT. Its protein is CASSLKGGATDTQYF.

V usage is TRBV27 and J usage is TRBJ1-1; 8 bases fit TRBD1. CDR3 length: 16 amino acids. Germline CDR1 is MNHEY and CDR2 is SMNVEV (reference sequence). Losses at the gene ends were 1 base for V and 1 base for J; bases not matched to a gene: 5. The CDR3 loop reads CASSLLQGGPNTEAFF. For the CDR3, the DNA is TGTGCCAGCAGTTTATTACAGGGGGGTCCGAACACTGAAGCTTTCTTT.

The chain combines TRBV27 with TRBJ2-2; D unresolved. Trimming stripped 3 bases from V and 4 bases from J, with 9 bases between. Germline V gene lookup returns CDR1 MNHEY and CDR2 SMNVEV (reference sequence). CDR3 length equals 14 residues. The DNA for the CDR3 is TGTGCCAGCAGTTTCCGAGGCCGCACCGGGGAGCTGTTTTTT. Translating gives CASSFRGRTGELFF.

The V call is TRBV19, the J call TRBJ1-1; no firm D call. Germline CDR1 LNHDA, CDR2 SQIVND (reference sequence). With 6 bases removed from V and 6 bases from J, the gap between germline ends came to 23 bases. CDR3 length: 16 residues. The CDR3 nucleotides read TGTGCCAGTAGGGTCGGGTCAGCCGGCGTTTCCGCTGAAGCTTTCTTT. This codes for CASRVGSAGVSAEAFF. The full variable domain, with the rest looked up from reference TRBV19 and TRBJ1-1, is DGGITQSPKYLFRKEGQNVTLSCEQNLNHDAMYWYRQDPGQGLRLIYYSQIVNDFQKGDIAEGYSVSREKKESFPLTVTSAQKNPTAFYLCASRVGSAGVSAEAFFGQGTRLTVV.

For this clone: In the same sample, other DNA sequences code for this CDR3. This rearrangement joins TRBV18 to TRBJ2-5; D is undetermined. Trimming removed 2 bases from V and 0 bases from J, with 1 base in between. CDR3 length: 12 residues. Germline loops: CDR1 KGHSH, CDR2 LQKENI. The CDR3 DNA reads TGTGCCAGCTCACCATACCAAGAGACCCAGTACTTC. It codes for CASSPYQETQYF. The complete variable domain, with remaining parts taken from reference TRBV18 and TRBJ2-5, reads NAGVMQNPRHLVRRRGQEARLRCSPMKGHSHVYWYRQLPEEGLKFMVYLQKENIIDESGMPKERFSAEFPKEGPSILRIQQVVRGDSAAYFCASSPYQETQYFGPGTRLLVL.

The chain combines TRBV4-3 with TRBJ2-5; possible D gene TRBD1, 5 bases. The V gene lost 0 bases and the J gene lost 4 bases, with 15 bases spanning the gap. The CDR3 length is 16 residues. Germline V gene data show CDR1 as LGHNA and CDR2 as YSLEER. The CDR3 region is CASSQDAGSVVETQYF. CDR3 coding DNA: TGCGCCAGCAGCCAAGATGCAGGGTCGGTTGTAGAGACCCAGTACTTC.

This chain uses TRBV7-9 with TRBJ2-7; 9 nucleotides match TRBD1. J was trimmed by 3 bases and V by 0 bases; bases with no gene match: 3. Germline V gene data show CDR1 as SEHNR and CDR2 as FQNEAQ (reference sequence). The CDR3 totals 15 residues. This CDR3 reads CASSLAQGAFYEQYF. In DNA form, the CDR3 reads TGTGCCAGCAGCTTAGCACAGGGGGCCTTCTACGAGCAGTACTTC.

The chain recombines TRBV9 with TRBJ1-6; 7 nucleotides match TRBD1. Germline CDR1 reads SGDLS; CDR2 reads YYNGEE. The CDR3 runs 15 residues. The trim removed 3 bases at V and 7 bases at J, leaving 7 bases unmatched. The CDR3 region is CASSEKQGSNSPLHF. Here the CDR3 DNA reads TGTGCCAGCAGCGAGAAACAGGGGAGCAATTCACCCCTCCACTTT.

V usage is TRBV28 and J usage is TRBJ2-6, with TRBD1 matching over 8 bases. With V trimmed by 7 bases and J by 2 bases, 7 bases remained unmatched. CDR1 and CDR2 (germline): MDHEN, SYDVKM. This CDR3 comprises 16 residues. This CDR3 is CASKRTGLAGANVLTF. The CDR3 DNA follows: TGTGCCAGCAAACGGACAGGGCTGGCTGGGGCCAACGTCCTGACTTTC.

The chain has TRBV6-6 and TRBJ1-1; tentative D call: TRBD1 (5 bases). Per the germline V gene, CDR1 is MNHNY and CDR2 is SVGAGI (reference sequence). This CDR3 region has 13 residues. Trimming stripped 6 bases from V and 2 bases from J, with 10 bases between. The CDR3 bases are TGTGCCAGCAGCAGAGACAGAAACACTGAAGCTTTCTTT. As protein: CASSRDRNTEAFF.

This clone was seen only once. The chain links TRBV6-6 to TRBJ2-5, with D unclear. The CDR3 totals 14 residues. Germline V gene lookup returns CDR1 MNHNY and CDR2 SVGAGI (reference sequence). The V end was cut by 0 bases, the J end by 2 bases, with 7 bases between. DNA for the CDR3: TGTGCCAGCAGTTACTCGAACGAACAAGAGACCCAGTACTTC. Translation gives CASSYSNEQETQYF.

V is TRBV7-3 and J is TRBJ1-1, with D perhaps matching TRBD1 (5 bases). From germline, CDR1 is SGHTA and CDR2 FQGTGA. CDR3 length equals 13 residues. V lost 8 bases, J lost 1 base, and 11 bases lay in between. DNA of the CDR3: TGTGCCAGCCACTCCGGGGGGAACACTGAAGCTTTCTTT. Protein sequence: CASHSGGNTEAFF.

The V call is TRBV15, the J call TRBJ2-7; possibly TRBD2 for D (5 bases). Trimming pared 3 bases from V and 4 bases from J, leaving 13 bases between. In germline, CDR1 is LNHNV, CDR2 YYDKDF (reference sequence). There are 14 residues in the CDR3. The CDR3 DNA sequence: TGTGCCACCAGCAGCAGAGGAGGAAAATACGAGCAGTACTTC. The encoded protein is CATSSRGGKYEQYF. The full variable domain, with the rest looked up from reference TRBV15 and TRBJ2-7, is DAMVIQNPRYQVTQFGKPVTLSCSQTLNHNVMYWYQQKSSQAPKLLFHYYDKDFNNEADTPDNFQSRRPNTSFCFLDIRSPGLGDTAMYLCATSSRGGKYEQYFGPGTRLTVT.

V and J are TRBV11-2 and TRBJ2-5; D is unclear. This CDR3 is 13 amino acids long. Germline CDR1 reads SGHAT; CDR2 reads FQNNGV. The V end lost 2 bases, the J end lost 1 base, and 5 bases lay between the germline ends. CDR3 DNA: TGTGCCAGCAGCTTATTCCCCCAAGAGACCCAGTACTTC. Its protein product is CASSLFPQETQYF.

The rearrangement joins TRBV27 to TRBJ1-1, with TRBD1 identical over 10 bases. Germline values: CDR1 MNHEY, CDR2 SMNVEV (reference sequence). This CDR3 is 17 amino acids long. V was clipped by 2 bases and J by 5 bases; unmatched bases: 11. CDR3 nucleotides: TGTGCCAGCAGTTTAGCACCACCTGGACAGGGGGTTACTGAAGCTTTCTTT. It codes for CASSLAPPGQGVTEAFF.

The chain has TRBV21-1 and TRBJ2-1; TRBD2 is the table's D call, not checked against the DNA. TRBV21-1 corresponds to a pseudogene. This CDR3 region has 14 residues. The CDR3, as DNA: TGTGCCAGTTATCCGGGATCTTCGCACCGAGAGCAGTTCTTC. Its translation: CASYPGSSHREQFF.

The chain recombines TRBV9 with TRBJ2-1; 10 bases map to TRBD2. CDR1 and CDR2 (germline): SGDLS, YYNGEE. V shed 0 bases and J 4 bases; nucleotides not matched to a gene: 4. CDR3 length: 16 residues. CDR3: CASSVGSGRGYNEQFF. In DNA, the CDR3 is TGTGCCAGCAGCGTAGGAAGCGGGAGGGGGTACAATGAGCAGTTCTTC.

This clone has only one observation. The rearrangement links TRBV4-1 to TRBJ2-3; 7 nucleotides line up with TRBD2. The V gene's germline CDR1 is MGHRA and CDR2 YSYEKL. The CDR3 has 17 amino acids. V shed 1 base, J shed 5 bases, and the junction held 12 bases outside the gene matches. The CDR3 loop is CASSQGLAALEGDTQYF. DNA of the CDR3: TGCGCCAGCAGCCAAGGGCTAGCGGCCCTCGAGGGAGATACGCAGTATTTT.

V gene TRBV6-5 combines with J gene TRBJ1-2; D uncertain. V was clipped by 6 bases and J by 3 bases, with 8 bases between them. This CDR3 has 12 residues. The V gene's germline CDR1 is MNHEY and CDR2 SVGAGI. The CDR3 nucleotides read TGTGCCAGCAGAAGAGGCCACTATGGCTACACCTTC. Amino acids: CASRRGHYGYTF.

This chain joins TRBV11-3 and TRBJ1-2; 7 nucleotides line up with TRBD1. V was clipped by 5 bases and J by 5 bases; unmatched bases: 11. Germline loops: CDR1 SGHNT, CDR2 YENEEA. The CDR3 runs to 15 residues. The CDR3 region is CASSLVIGTAYGYTF. CDR3 DNA: TGTGCCAGCAGCCTAGTAATAGGGACAGCATATGGCTACACCTTC.

This chain joins TRBV30 and TRBJ2-1; TRBD2 agrees at 8 bases. J was trimmed by 8 bases and V by 0 bases; bases with no gene match: 9. Germline V gene data show CDR1 as GTSNPN and CDR2 as SVGIG (reference sequence). The CDR3 is made up of 15 amino acids. The CDR3 spells CAWSVGLAGNDEQFF. In nucleotides, the CDR3 is TGTGCCTGGAGTGTAGGGCTAGCGGGTAACGATGAGCAGTTCTTC. The variable domain in full, with the rest retrieved from reference TRBV30 and TRBJ2-1, is SQTIHQWPATLVQPVGSPLSLECTVEGTSNPNLYWYRQAAGRGLQLLFYSVGIGQISSEVPQNLSASRPQDRQFILSSKKLLLSDSGFYLCAWSVGLAGNDEQFFGPGTRLTVL.